This T cell receptor (beta chain) was sequenced during a study of T cells after posttransplantation cyclophosphamide. Study findings and constraints: Later post-transplant blood repertoires were often dominated by donor CD8+ memory clones.

The protocol was immunoSEQ multiplex PCR, while the TCRdb copy is restricted to in-frame clones and leaves out a portion. The specimen gives approximately 39,000 clones without singletons; the ten biggest hold over 2%. There are many counts of this clone. Its cognate antigen is unknown. Material for sequencing was PBMCs. This receptor was identified in a middle-aged man in good health, CMV-negative, and a related stem cell transplant donor.

CDR3 nucleotide sequence: TGTGCCAGCAGTCGGGACAGGGTATACACCGGGGAGCTGTTTTTT. Protein product: CASSRDRVYTGELFF. The chain combines TRBV6-1 with TRBJ2-2; 9 bases fit TRBD1. After removal of 5 bases from V and 3 bases from J, the junction contained 4 bases not matched to a gene. CDR1 MNHNS and CDR2 SASEGT come from the germline V gene. The CDR3 length is 15 residues.